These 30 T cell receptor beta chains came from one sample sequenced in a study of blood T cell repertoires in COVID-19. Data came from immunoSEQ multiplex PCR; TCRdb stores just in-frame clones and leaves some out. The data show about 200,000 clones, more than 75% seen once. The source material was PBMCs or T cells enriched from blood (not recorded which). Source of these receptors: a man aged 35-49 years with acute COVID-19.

CDR3 DNA: TGTGCCAGCAGTGAAGCTTGGGGTAGCGGGAGGGCCACGGCCAAAAACATTCAGTACTTC. Its translation is CASSEAWGSGRATAKNIQYF. This chain joins TRBV2 and TRBJ2-4; 11 bases fit TRBD2. The trim removed 0 bases at V and 1 base at J, leaving 11 bases unmatched. Germline V gene lookup returns CDR1 SNHLY and CDR2 FYNNEI. This CDR3 comprises 20 residues.

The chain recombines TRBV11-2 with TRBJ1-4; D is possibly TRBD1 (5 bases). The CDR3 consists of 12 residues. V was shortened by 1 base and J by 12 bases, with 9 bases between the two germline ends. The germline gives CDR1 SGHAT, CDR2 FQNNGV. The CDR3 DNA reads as TGTGCCAGCAGCTTAGCTTCGGGGGAACTGTTTTTT. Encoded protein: CASSLASGELFF.

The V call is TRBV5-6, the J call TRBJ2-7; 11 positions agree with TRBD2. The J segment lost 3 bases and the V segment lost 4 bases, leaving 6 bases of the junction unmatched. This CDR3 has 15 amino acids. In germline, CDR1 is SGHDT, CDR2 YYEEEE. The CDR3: CASSLGTSGYYEQYF. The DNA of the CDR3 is TGTGCCAGCAGCCTGGGGACTAGCGGTTACTACGAGCAGTACTTC.

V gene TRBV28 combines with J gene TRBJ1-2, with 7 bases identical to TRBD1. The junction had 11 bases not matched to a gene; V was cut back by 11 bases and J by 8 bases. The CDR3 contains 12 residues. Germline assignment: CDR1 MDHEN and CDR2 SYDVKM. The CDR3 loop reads CACIKGARGYTF. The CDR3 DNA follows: TGTGCCTGTATTAAGGGGGCGCGCGGCTACACCTTC.

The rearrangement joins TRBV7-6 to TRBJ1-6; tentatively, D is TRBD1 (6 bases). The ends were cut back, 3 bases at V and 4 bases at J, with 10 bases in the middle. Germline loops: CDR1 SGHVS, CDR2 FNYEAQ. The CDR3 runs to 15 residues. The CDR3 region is CASSFEDSYNSPLHF. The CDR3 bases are TGTGCCAGCAGCTTCGAGGACAGTTATAATTCACCCCTCCACTTT.

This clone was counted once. The CDR3 loop reads CASRGGGSYEQYF. DNA for the CDR3: TGTGCCAGCAGGGGAGGGGGGTCCTACGAGCAGTACTTC. The V gene is TRBV6-5, the J gene TRBJ2-7; perhaps TRBD2 as D (7 bases). The V gene lost 6 bases and the J gene lost 1 base, with 10 bases spanning the gap. Germline V gives CDR1 MNHEY, CDR2 SVGAGI. This CDR3 contains 13 residues.

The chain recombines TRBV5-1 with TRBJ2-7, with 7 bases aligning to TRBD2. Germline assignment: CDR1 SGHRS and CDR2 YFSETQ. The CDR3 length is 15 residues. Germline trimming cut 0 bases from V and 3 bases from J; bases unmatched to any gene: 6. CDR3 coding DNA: TGCGCCAGCAGCTTGGAGGGGAGGGCGTACTACGAGCAGTACTTC. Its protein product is CASSLEGRAYYEQYF.

CDR3 bases: TGCGCCAGCTCCCGAGGGTGGTCAACTAATGAAAAACTGTTTTTT. Amino acid sequence: CASSRGWSTNEKLFF. The chain has TRBV10-1 and TRBJ1-4; D is undetermined. Germline CDR1 WNHNN, CDR2 SYGVQD (reference sequence). Trimming cost V 8 bases and J 0 bases, with 13 bases left between them. This CDR3 has 15 amino acids.

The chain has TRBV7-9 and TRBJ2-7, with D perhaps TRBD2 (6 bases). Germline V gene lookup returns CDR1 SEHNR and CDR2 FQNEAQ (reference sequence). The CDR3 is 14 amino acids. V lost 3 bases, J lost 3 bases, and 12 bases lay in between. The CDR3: CASSFRAGSYEQYF. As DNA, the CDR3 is TGTGCCAGCAGCTTTAGGGCCGGGAGCTACGAGCAGTACTTC. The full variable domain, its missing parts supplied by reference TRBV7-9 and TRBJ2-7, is DTGVSQNPRHKITKRGQNVTFRCDPISEHNRLYWYRQTLGQGPEFLTYFQNEAQLEKSRLLSDRFSAERPKGSFSTLEIQRTEQGDSAMYLCASSFRAGSYEQYFGPGTRLTVT.

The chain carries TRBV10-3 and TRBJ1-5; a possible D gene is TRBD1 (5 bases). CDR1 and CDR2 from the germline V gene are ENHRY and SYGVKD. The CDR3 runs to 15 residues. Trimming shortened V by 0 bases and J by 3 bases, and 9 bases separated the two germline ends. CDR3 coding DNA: TGTGCCATCAGTGAGTCTTCAGGACACAATCAGCCCCAGCATTTT. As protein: CAISESSGHNQPQHF.

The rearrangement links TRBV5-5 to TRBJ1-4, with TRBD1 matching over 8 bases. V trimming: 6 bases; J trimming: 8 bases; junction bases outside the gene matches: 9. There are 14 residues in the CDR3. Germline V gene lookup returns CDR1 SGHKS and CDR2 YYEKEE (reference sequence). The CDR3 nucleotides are TGTGCCAGCAACTCTCAGGGGGCCGAGGAAAAACTGTTTTTT. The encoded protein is CASNSQGAEEKLFF.

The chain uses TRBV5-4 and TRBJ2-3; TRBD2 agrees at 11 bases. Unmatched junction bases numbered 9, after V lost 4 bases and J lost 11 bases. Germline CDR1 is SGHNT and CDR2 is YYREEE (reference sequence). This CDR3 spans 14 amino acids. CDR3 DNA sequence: TGTGCCAGCAGCGAACCACTAGCGGGAGTTATGCAGTATTTT. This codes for CASSEPLAGVMQYF.

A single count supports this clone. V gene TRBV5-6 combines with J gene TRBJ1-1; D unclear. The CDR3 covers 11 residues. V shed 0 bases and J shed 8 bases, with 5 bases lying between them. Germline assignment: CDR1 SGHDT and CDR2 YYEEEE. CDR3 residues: CASSLALEAFF. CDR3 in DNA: TGTGCCAGCAGCTTGGCACTCGAAGCTTTCTTT.

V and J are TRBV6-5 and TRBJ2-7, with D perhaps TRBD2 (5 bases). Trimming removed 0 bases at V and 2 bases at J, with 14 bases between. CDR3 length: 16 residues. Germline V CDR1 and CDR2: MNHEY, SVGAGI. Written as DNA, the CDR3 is TGTGCCAGCAGTTACTCAAGGGCCAGCGGTGCCTACGAGCAGTACTTC. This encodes CASSYSRASGAYEQYF.

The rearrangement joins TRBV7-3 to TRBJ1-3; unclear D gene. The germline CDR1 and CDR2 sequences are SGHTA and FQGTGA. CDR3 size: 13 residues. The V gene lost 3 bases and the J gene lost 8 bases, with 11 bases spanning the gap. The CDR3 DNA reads TGTGCCAGCAGCTTCGGTCGGTCTGACACCATATATTTT. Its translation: CASSFGRSDTIYF.

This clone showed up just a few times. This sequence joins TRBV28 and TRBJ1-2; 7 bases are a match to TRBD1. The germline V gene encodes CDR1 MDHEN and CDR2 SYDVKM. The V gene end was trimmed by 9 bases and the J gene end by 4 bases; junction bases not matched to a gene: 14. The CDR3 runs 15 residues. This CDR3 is CASSPNQGVRYGYTF. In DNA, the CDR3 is TGTGCCAGTTCCCCAAACCAGGGGGTTCGCTATGGCTACACCTTC.

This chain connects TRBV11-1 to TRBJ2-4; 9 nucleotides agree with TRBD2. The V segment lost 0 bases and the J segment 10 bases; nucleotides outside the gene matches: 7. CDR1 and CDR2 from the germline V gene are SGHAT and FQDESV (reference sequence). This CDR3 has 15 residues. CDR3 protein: CASSLARAAGGIQYF. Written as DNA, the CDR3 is TGTGCCAGCAGCTTAGCTAGGGCAGCGGGAGGAATTCAGTACTTC.

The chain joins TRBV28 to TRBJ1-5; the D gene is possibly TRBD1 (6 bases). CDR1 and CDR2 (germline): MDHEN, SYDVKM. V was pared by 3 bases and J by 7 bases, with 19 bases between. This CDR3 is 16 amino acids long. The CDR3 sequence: CASSLVLWGRGQPQHF. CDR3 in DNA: TGTGCCAGCAGTTTGGTACTTTGGGGCAGGGGACAGCCCCAGCATTTT.

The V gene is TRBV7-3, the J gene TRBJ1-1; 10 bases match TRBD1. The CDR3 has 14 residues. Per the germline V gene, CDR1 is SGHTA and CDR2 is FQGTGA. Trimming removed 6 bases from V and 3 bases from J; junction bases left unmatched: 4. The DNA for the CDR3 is TGTGCCAGCAGGCGGACAGGGGGAGACACTGAAGCTTTCTTT. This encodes CASRRTGGDTEAFF.

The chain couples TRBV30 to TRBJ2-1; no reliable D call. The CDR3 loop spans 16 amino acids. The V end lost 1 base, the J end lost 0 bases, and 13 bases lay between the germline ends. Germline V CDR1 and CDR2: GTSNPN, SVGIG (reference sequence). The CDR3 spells CAWSAYMYSSYNEQFF. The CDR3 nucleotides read TGTGCCTGGAGTGCCTATATGTATAGCTCCTACAATGAGCAGTTCTTC.

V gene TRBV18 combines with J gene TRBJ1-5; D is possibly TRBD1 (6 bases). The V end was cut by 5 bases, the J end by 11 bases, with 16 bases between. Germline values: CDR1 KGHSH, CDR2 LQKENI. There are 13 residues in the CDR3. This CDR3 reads CASSTASGEAQHF. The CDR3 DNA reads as TGTGCCAGCTCAACAGCCTCAGGGGAAGCCCAGCATTTT.

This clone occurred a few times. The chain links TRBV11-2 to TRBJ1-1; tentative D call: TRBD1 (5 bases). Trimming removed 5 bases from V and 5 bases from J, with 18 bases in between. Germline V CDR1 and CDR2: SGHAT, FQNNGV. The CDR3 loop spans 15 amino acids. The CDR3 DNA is TGTGCCAGCAGCATTAGCCGGGGGAGGATTACTGAAGCTTTCTTT. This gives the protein CASSISRGRITEAFF.

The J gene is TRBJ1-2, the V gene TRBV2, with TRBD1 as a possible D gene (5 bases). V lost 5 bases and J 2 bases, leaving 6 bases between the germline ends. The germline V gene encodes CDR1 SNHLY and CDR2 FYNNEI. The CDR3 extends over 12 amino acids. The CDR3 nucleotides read TGTGCCAGCAGTCAGGGAAACTATGGCTACACCTTC. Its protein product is CASSQGNYGYTF.

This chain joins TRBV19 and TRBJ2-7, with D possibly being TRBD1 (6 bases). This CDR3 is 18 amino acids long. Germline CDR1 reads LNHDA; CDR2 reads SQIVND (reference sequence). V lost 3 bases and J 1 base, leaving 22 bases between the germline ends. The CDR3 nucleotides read TGTGCCAGTAGTATTTCCAGACCGGGACAACCAAGGTCCTACGAGCAGTACTTC. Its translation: CASSISRPGQPRSYEQYF.

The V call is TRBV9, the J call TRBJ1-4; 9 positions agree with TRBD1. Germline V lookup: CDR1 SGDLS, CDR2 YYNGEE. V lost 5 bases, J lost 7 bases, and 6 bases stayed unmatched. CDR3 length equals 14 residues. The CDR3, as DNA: TGTGCCAGCAGTGTACAGGGGGCGGCTGAAAAACTGTTTTTT. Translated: CASSVQGAAEKLFF.

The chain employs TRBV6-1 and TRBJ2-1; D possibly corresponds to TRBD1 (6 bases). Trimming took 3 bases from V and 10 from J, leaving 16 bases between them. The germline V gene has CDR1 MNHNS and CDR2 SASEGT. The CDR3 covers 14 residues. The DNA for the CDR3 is TGTGCCAGCAGTGAGTACAGGGAGAAGGAGGAGCAGTTCTTC. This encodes CASSEYREKEEQFF.

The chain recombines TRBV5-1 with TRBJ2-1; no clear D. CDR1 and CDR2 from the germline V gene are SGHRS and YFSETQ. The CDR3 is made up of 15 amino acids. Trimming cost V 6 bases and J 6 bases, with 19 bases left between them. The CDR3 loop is CASTLLEPDTNEQFF. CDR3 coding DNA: TGCGCCAGCACCCTCTTGGAACCCGACACCAATGAGCAGTTCTTC.

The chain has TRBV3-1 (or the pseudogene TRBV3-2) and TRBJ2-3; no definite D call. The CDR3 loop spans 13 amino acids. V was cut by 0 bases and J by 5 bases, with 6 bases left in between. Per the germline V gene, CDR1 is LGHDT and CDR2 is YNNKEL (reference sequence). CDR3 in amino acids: CASSQEEVDTQYF. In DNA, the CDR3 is TGTGCCAGCAGCCAAGAAGAGGTAGATACGCAGTATTTT.

This CDR3 is CATSTGDNSPLHF. CDR3 nucleotide sequence: TGTGCCACCTCGACAGGGGATAATTCACCCCTCCACTTT. This sequence joins TRBV6-5 and TRBJ1-6, with 8 bases identical to TRBD1. This CDR3 region has 13 residues. V lost 10 bases to trimming and J lost 5 bases; unmatched junction nucleotides: 4. The germline gives CDR1 MNHEY, CDR2 SVGAGI.

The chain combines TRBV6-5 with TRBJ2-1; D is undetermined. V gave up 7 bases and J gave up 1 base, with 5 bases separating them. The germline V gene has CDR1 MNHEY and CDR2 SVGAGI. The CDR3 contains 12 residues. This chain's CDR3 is CASTGSYNEQFF. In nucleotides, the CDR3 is TGTGCCAGCACCGGGTCCTACAATGAGCAGTTCTTC.